This T cell receptor (beta chain) derives from a study of immune evolution from preneoplasia to lung adenocarcinoma. Study-level results: Top clone share appeared to fall from AAH through AIS, MIA, adenocarcinoma. Clonality was highest in normal lung, lower in later-stage lesions apparently. KRAS-mutant nodules had the highest T cell clonality.

Germline CDR1 SGHNT, CDR2 YENEEA. This CDR3 has 15 residues. The V end lost 2 bases, the J end lost 2 bases, and 11 bases lay between the germline ends. Each case's diagnosis was confirmed by two pathologists on H&E. Clones were sequenced by immunoSEQ multiplex PCR, and TCRdb holds only the in-frame ones, with some missing. The sample holds approximately 8,800 clones, about 81% seen once. Regarding this clone: As yet, its antigen is unknown.

The sequence came from a person between 70 and 80 years old with lung adenocarcinoma. The chain couples TRBV11-3 to TRBJ2-3, with D possibly being TRBD2 (5 bases). The sequencing sample was made of FFPE lung adenocarcinoma in situ tissue. The CDR3 DNA follows: TGTGCCAGCAGCTTATTTCGGGGAGCCACAGATACGCAGTATTTT. It yields the protein CASSLFRGATDTQYF.